The 30 T cell receptor beta chains below were found in one sample sequenced in a study of cytomegalovirus exposure and HLA in healthy donors. The PCR ran on 60 Vbeta and 13 Jbeta primers. The method was immunoSEQ multiplex PCR; TCRdb's version includes in-frame clones alone and lacks a portion of them. The top ten hold about 1.1% of the sample, which has approximately 180,000 clones, about three quarters seen once. Material for sequencing was PBMCs. The receptors here all came from a woman between 40 and 55 years old in good health and CMV-seronegative.

This sequence joins TRBV28 and TRBJ1-3; D possibly corresponds to TRBD1 (6 bases). The V and J ends lost 8 bases and 0 bases respectively, with 20 bases between them. CDR3 length: 17 amino acids. The germline CDR1 and CDR2 sequences are MDHEN and SYDVKM. The CDR3 DNA follows: TGTGCCAGCTCCTCTGGGGGTGCAGGGGCCTCTGGAAACACCATATATTTT. Translation: CASSSGGAGASGNTIYF.

This chain joins TRBV7-2 and TRBJ2-6; D not resolved. Germline CDR1 and CDR2: SGHTA and FQGNSA. V was pared by 5 bases and J by 0 bases, with 17 bases between. This CDR3 has 18 amino acids. The CDR3 here is CASSPRPDTFSGANVLTF. The CDR3 DNA follows: TGTGCCAGCAGCCCCCGGCCAGACACCTTCTCTGGGGCCAACGTCCTGACTTTC.

The table lists this clone with a few counts. Its ends do not fully match the called genes, so a read error is possible. J is TRBJ1-6 and V is TRBV6-5, with D unclear. The CDR3 is 15 amino acids. Germline CDR1 is MNHEY and CDR2 is SVGAGI. DNA for the CDR3: TGTGCCAGCAGGTACTCCGGCACGGGGAATTCACCCCTCCACTTT. Its protein is CASRYSGTGNSPLHF.

The chain's CDR3 is CASTSQQVGTDTQYF. In nucleotides, the CDR3 is TGTGCCAGCACCTCCCAACAGGTAGGCACAGATACGCAGTATTTT. V usage is TRBV27 and J usage is TRBJ2-3; a possible D gene is TRBD1 (5 bases). V dropped 7 bases and J dropped 1 base, with 15 bases sitting between them. This CDR3 is 15 amino acids long. In germline, CDR1 is MNHEY, CDR2 SMNVEV (reference sequence).

The rearrangement joins TRBV18 to TRBJ2-4; D uncertain. V was clipped by 3 bases and J by 2 bases, with 17 bases between them. The germline V gene encodes CDR1 KGHSH and CDR2 LQKENI. CDR3 length equals 17 residues. CDR3 bases: TGTGCCAGCTCACCTACCGAGGTGGGTACAACCAAAAACATTCAGTACTTC. This encodes CASSPTEVGTTKNIQYF.

V usage is TRBV19 and J usage is TRBJ2-1, with D possibly matching TRBD1 (6 bases). V was cut by 10 bases and J by 3 bases, with 16 bases left in between. The CDR3 loop spans 14 amino acids. Germline V CDR1 and CDR2: LNHDA, SQIVND (reference sequence). The CDR3 loop is CATRSGDNYNEQFF. CDR3 bases: TGTGCCACCAGAAGTGGGGACAACTACAATGAGCAGTTCTTC.

V usage is TRBV11-3 and J usage is TRBJ1-2; 7 bases align to TRBD1. Germline lookup yields CDR1 SGHNT and CDR2 YENEEA. The CDR3 totals 15 residues. The V segment lost 5 bases and the J segment 9 bases; nucleotides outside the gene matches: 15. The CDR3: CASSLGTAISRSYTF. CDR3 DNA: TGTGCCAGCAGCCTTGGGACAGCGATTAGTAGGAGCTACACCTTC.

The genes are TRBV6-5 and TRBJ1-2, with D tentatively TRBD1 (6 bases). V lost 4 bases and J lost 10, with 10 bases in between. The CDR3 totals 11 residues. Germline values: CDR1 MNHEY, CDR2 SVGAGI. CDR3 sequence (DNA): TGTGCCAGCAGTTTACAGGGATCCTACACCTTC. Its protein is CASSLQGSYTF.

J is TRBJ1-5 and V is TRBV10-3; a weak D match, TRBD1 (6 bases). CDR3 length: 13 amino acids. Germline CDR1 and CDR2: ENHRY and SYGVKD. Trimming took off 4 bases at V and 5 bases at J, with 9 bases between the two ends. The CDR3 sequence: CAISVTGHQPQHF. The CDR3 DNA is TGTGCCATCAGTGTGACAGGTCATCAGCCCCAGCATTTT.

This clone was picked up one time. The CDR3 region is CASGLARGVSFSGNTIYF. DNA of the CDR3: TGTGCTAGTGGTTTGGCCAGGGGCGTATCCTTCTCTGGAAACACCATATATTTT. The rearrangement joins TRBV12-5 to TRBJ1-3, with a tentative D call TRBD1 (6 bases). The germline V and J ends were trimmed by 1 base and 0 bases, with 16 bases remaining between them. Germline V gene sequence: CDR1 LGHNT, CDR2 FRNRAP. The CDR3 is 18 residues long.

This chain connects TRBV11-3 to TRBJ2-1, with 14 nucleotides matching TRBD2. Trimming removed 11 bases from V and 9 bases from J; junction bases left unmatched: 21. The germline CDR1 and CDR2 sequences are SGHNT and YENEEA. This CDR3 comprises 18 residues. This CDR3 reads CASAGAGTSGSRLGEQFF. The DNA of the CDR3 is TGTGCCTCAGCAGGCGCCGGGACTAGCGGGAGTCGGTTGGGTGAGCAGTTCTTC.

The rearrangement joins TRBV7-2 to TRBJ1-2; TRBD1 aligns across 10 bases. From germline, CDR1 is SGHTA and CDR2 FQGNSA. The V and J ends lost 4 bases and 8 bases, in that order; junction bases with no gene match: 10. The CDR3 contains 15 residues. The CDR3 loop is CASSSDRGVSEGYTF. The CDR3 DNA reads TGTGCCAGCAGCTCGGACAGGGGGGTTTCGGAGGGCTACACCTTC.

This sequence joins TRBV19 and TRBJ1-5; no clear D. The CDR3 has 15 residues. Germline V gene lookup returns CDR1 LNHDA and CDR2 SQIVND (reference sequence). V lost 6 bases to trimming and J lost 3 bases, with 15 bases between them. As DNA, the CDR3 is TGTGCCAGTAGGCAAAGCAGCGACCCCAATCAGCCCCAGCATTTT. Translating gives CASRQSSDPNQPQHF.

The V and J genes are TRBV6-5 and TRBJ2-6; weak D call: TRBD1 (6 bases). The CDR3 is made up of 13 amino acids. Germline CDR1 is MNHEY and CDR2 is SVGAGI. V lost 7 bases to trimming and J lost 7 bases, with 11 bases between them. The CDR3 reads CASMRGGANVLTF. For the CDR3, the DNA is TGTGCCAGCATGAGAGGGGGTGCCAACGTCCTGACTTTC.

This chain uses TRBV19 with TRBJ1-2, with D unresolved. This CDR3 has 13 residues. Trimming took off 2 bases at V and 7 bases at J, with 11 bases between the two ends. The germline CDR1 and CDR2 sequences are LNHDA and SQIVND (reference sequence). The chain's CDR3 is CASSIMGSGGYTF. The CDR3 bases are TGTGCCAGTAGTATAATGGGGAGCGGTGGCTACACCTTC.

This chain uses TRBV30 with TRBJ2-5, with D perhaps TRBD2 (6 bases). Per the germline V gene, CDR1 is GTSNPN and CDR2 is SVGIG (reference sequence). The V gene lost 1 base and the J gene lost 4 bases, with 19 bases spanning the gap. The CDR3 has 16 residues. In nucleotides, the CDR3 is TGTGCCTGGAGTGACCCCCGGACCCGGGGGTCAGAGACCCAGTACTTC. This sequence encodes CAWSDPRTRGSETQYF.

This clone was seen just once. V is TRBV15 and J is TRBJ2-5; D is unresolved. The J call may be wrong; the DNA end is better matched by TRBJ2-7. The V gene's germline CDR1 is LNHNV and CDR2 YYDKDF (reference sequence). The CDR3 is 13 amino acids. CDR3 bases: TGTGCCACCAGCAGAGAGCCCTCCGCCGAGCAGTACTTC. Translating it yields CATSREPSAEQYF.

The chain is built from TRBV5-1 and TRBJ2-3; 11 positions match TRBD1. CDR1 and CDR2 (germline): SGHRS, YFSETQ. V was clipped by 4 bases and J by 8 bases; unmatched bases: 6. The length of the CDR3 is 14 residues. For the CDR3, the DNA is TGCGCCAGCAGCCCTGGACAGGGGGCGGGTACGCAGTATTTT. The encoded protein is CASSPGQGAGTQYF. The full variable domain, with the rest looked up from reference TRBV5-1 and TRBJ2-3, is KAGVTQTPRYLIKTRGQQVTLSCSPISGHRSVSWYQQTPGQGLQFLFEYFSETQRNKGNFPGRFSGRQFSNSRSEMNVSTLELGDSALYLCASSPGQGAGTQYFGPGTRLTVL.

The chain uses TRBV18 and TRBJ1-1, with D perhaps matching TRBD1 (5 bases). Germline CDR1 reads KGHSH; CDR2 reads LQKENI. V was clipped by 3 bases and J by 5 bases, with 13 bases between them. The CDR3 is 14 amino acids. CDR3 DNA: TGTGCCAGCTCACCGGGGAGGGAGGGGACTGAAGCTTTCTTT. Residues: CASSPGREGTEAFF.

The chain is built from TRBV19 and TRBJ2-1; the match to TRBD2 covers 7 bases. Losses at the gene ends were 7 bases for V and 4 bases for J; bases not matched to a gene: 7. CDR1 and CDR2 from the germline V gene are LNHDA and SQIVND (reference sequence). This CDR3 is built from 14 residues. CDR3 loop: CASKPSGKYNEQFF. DNA of the CDR3: TGTGCCAGTAAACCTAGCGGAAAATACAATGAGCAGTTCTTC.

CDR3 in amino acids: CASTTGLSFWNTEAFF. CDR3 bases: TGTGCCAGTACGACAGGGCTTTCATTCTGGAACACTGAAGCTTTCTTT. The V gene is TRBV19, the J gene TRBJ1-1; TRBD1 matches 7 bases. Germline CDR1 is LNHDA and CDR2 is SQIVND (reference sequence). CDR3 size: 16 residues. After removal of 7 bases from V and 1 base from J, the junction contained 12 bases not matched to a gene. The full variable domain, in which reference TRBV19 and TRBJ1-1 provide the parts outside the CDR3, is DGGITQSPKYLFRKEGQNVTLSCEQNLNHDAMYWYRQDPGQGLRLIYYSQIVNDFQKGDIAEGYSVSREKKESFPLTVTSAQKNPTAFYLCASTTGLSFWNTEAFFGQGTRLTVV.

This rearrangement joins TRBV7-9 to TRBJ2-3, with D unresolved. V lost 8 bases to trimming and J lost 2 bases, with 14 bases between them. The CDR3 covers 14 residues. Germline V lookup: CDR1 SEHNR, CDR2 FQNEAQ (reference sequence). The CDR3 spells CASQRLTLTDTQYF. CDR3 DNA sequence: TGTGCCAGCCAACGACTGACTCTCACAGATACGCAGTATTTT.

The rearrangement uses TRBV9 and TRBJ2-1, with D perhaps TRBD2 (7 bases). The CDR3 totals 16 residues. V was trimmed by 0 bases and J by 4 bases, leaving 14 bases between them. Germline V gives CDR1 SGDLS, CDR2 YYNGEE. The CDR3 bases are TGTGCCAGCAGCGTAGAGGGGCGGGGGCCATACAATGAGCAGTTCTTC. This codes for CASSVEGRGPYNEQFF.

This chain uses TRBV7-2 with TRBJ1-5, with unresolved D. Germline V gene lookup returns CDR1 SGHTA and CDR2 FQGNSA. This CDR3 has 12 amino acids. With 1 base removed from V and 6 bases from J, the gap between germline ends came to 4 bases. The CDR3 nucleotides read TGTGCCAGCAGCTTAGATATTCAGCCCCAGCATTTT. This encodes CASSLDIQPQHF.

The chain has TRBV7-2 and TRBJ2-7; D is possibly TRBD2 (6 bases). Germline V gene sequence: CDR1 SGHTA, CDR2 FQGNSA. Trimming removed 2 bases at V and 0 bases at J, with 20 bases between. The CDR3 length is 18 residues. This CDR3 reads CASSLRPGGAWPSYEQYF. CDR3 nucleotide sequence: TGTGCCAGCAGCTTAAGGCCGGGCGGGGCTTGGCCCTCCTACGAGCAGTACTTC.

This clone has just one count. V and J are TRBV19 and TRBJ2-7; 9 nucleotides agree with TRBD1. The CDR3 has 13 amino acids. In germline, CDR1 is LNHDA, CDR2 SQIVND (reference sequence). Unmatched junction bases numbered 2, after V lost 6 bases and J lost 2 bases. CDR3 coding DNA: TGTGCCAGTAGACAGGGGGCAGCCTACGAGCAGTACTTC. This translates into CASRQGAAYEQYF.

The chain carries TRBV7-2 and TRBJ1-5, with D tentatively TRBD1 (5 bases). Trimming left V 5 bases short and J 3 bases short, with 14 bases between. CDR3 length: 15 amino acids. CDR1 SGHTA and CDR2 FQGNSA come from the germline V gene. CDR3 in amino acids: CASSPPGGVNQPQHF. CDR3 sequence (DNA): TGTGCCAGCAGCCCCCCGGGGGGAGTCAATCAGCCCCAGCATTTT. Based on the CDR3 plus reference TRBV7-2 and TRBJ1-5, the full variable domain is GAGVSQSPSNKVTEKGKDVELRCDPISGHTALYWYRQSLGQGLEFLIYFQGNSAPDKSGLPSDRFSAERTGGSVSTLTIQRTQQEDSAVYLCASSPPGGVNQPQHFGDGTRLSIL.

A single count supports this clone. V is TRBV7-8 and J is TRBJ2-7; 7 bases are a match to TRBD2. Germline V CDR1 and CDR2: SGHVS, FQNEAQ. The V gene end was trimmed by 1 base and the J gene end by 6 bases; junction bases not matched to a gene: 9. CDR3 size: 15 residues. CDR3 nucleotides: TGTGCCAGCAGCTTAGACGCTAGCGGCCCCGTCGAGCAGTACGTC. It specifies CASSLDASGPVEQYV.

The rearrangement joins TRBV11-2 to TRBJ2-1, with 12 bases matching TRBD2. The V gene end was trimmed by 3 bases and the J gene end by 9 bases; junction bases not matched to a gene: 9. The germline V gene has CDR1 SGHAT and CDR2 FQNNGV. This CDR3 has 16 residues. CDR3 DNA sequence: TGTGCCAGCAGCTTCCGACTAGCGGGAGTAGGGGGTGAGCAGTTCTTC. This codes for CASSFRLAGVGGEQFF.

This clone showed up just once. The J gene is TRBJ1-4, the V gene TRBV5-1; D gene ambiguous. The CDR3 is 16 amino acids. V was clipped by 4 bases and J by 0 bases, with 13 bases between them. Looked up from germline, CDR1 is SGHRS and CDR2 is YFSETQ. The CDR3 nucleotides read TGCGCCAGCAGCGATGGTGCGGGATCAACTAATGAAAAACTGTTTTTT. This gives the protein CASSDGAGSTNEKLFF.